A selection of T cell receptor beta chains follows, all from one sample in a study of blood T cell repertoires in COVID-19. TCRdb's copy holds only in-frame clones and misses some; the assay was immunoSEQ multiplex PCR. The sample has 88,000 or so clones; around 79% are singletons. The sequenced material came from peripheral blood. Source of these receptors: a human donor in a cohort sampled during active COVID-19. Both conserved end residues are part of each CDR3. The D gene is left open where the match is weak.

>TRBV6-5|TRBD1|TRBJ1-1
CASSYTLQGAAEAFF
>TRBV6-5|TRBD2|TRBJ2-1
CASSYGSGGLDEQFF
>TRBV2|NA|TRBJ1-1
CASPGWTTEAFF
>TRBV27|TRBD1|TRBJ1-3
CASSPGQGDTFSGNTIYF
>TRBV19|NA|TRBJ1-1
CASSIGRGLDTEAFF
>TRBV13|NA|TRBJ2-7
CASSPVLGTSYEQYF
>TRBV14|NA|TRBJ1-4
CASSQVWQTNEKLFF
>TRBV19|TRBD1|TRBJ1-5
CASKEDRGNNQPQHF
>TRBV28|TRBD1|TRBJ1-2
CASRPGQGLSGYTF
>TRBV6-1|NA|TRBJ2-7
CASSEAWDRGSPYEQYF
>TRBV25-1|NA|TRBJ1-4
CASRGATNEKLFF
>TRBV4-2|TRBD2|TRBJ2-7
CASSLTSGQTYEQYF
>TRBV7-3|NA|TRBJ2-3
CASSLIGSADTQYF
>TRBV7-7|NA|TRBJ2-1
CASSLSASNFDEQFF
>TRBV28|NA|TRBJ2-3
CASSSGSTDTQYF
>TRBV23-1|NA|TRBJ1-2
CASSQCWGVSPSDGYTF
>TRBV3-1/TRBV3-2|TRBD2|TRBJ2-3
CASSPHPGLPGYF
>TRBV6-4|NA|TRBJ2-3
CASSDRGHASGYTDTQYF
>TRBV6-1|TRBD2|TRBJ2-3
CASSELAGGPDTQYF
>TRBV6-5|TRBD2|TRBJ2-7
CASSRDYVTGEQYF
>TRBV5-1|TRBD2|TRBJ2-2
CASSPRLAGAGDTGELFF
>TRBV7-8|NA|TRBJ2-2
CASSFLRLARVGGHTGELFF
>TRBV27|NA|TRBJ2-5
CASSYSLGGPETQYF
>TRBV19|TRBD2|TRBJ2-7
CASRAASGSAYEQYF
>TRBV7-9|NA|TRBJ1-2
CASSSGGDDYGYTF
>TRBV7-2|TRBD1|TRBJ2-3
CASSWTGTDTQYF
>TRBV7-8|NA|TRBJ2-7
CASSQDTLYEQYF
>TRBV5-4|TRBD1|TRBJ1-6
CASSRQGSDNSPLHF
>TRBV6-1|TRBD2|TRBJ2-3
CASSGRGLAGEVDTQYF
>TRBV12-2|NA|TRBJ2-7
CASRLGGTSGRDGEQYF
>TRBV29-1|TRBD2|TRBJ2-1
CSGAGLAEHNEQFF
>TRBV27|NA|TRBJ2-5
CASSLGRSQETQYF
>TRBV12-2|NA|TRBJ1-5
CASRSTGNSNQPQHF
>TRBV9|TRBD2|TRBJ2-2
CASSVHGGVKTGELFF
>TRBV23-1|TRBD1|TRBJ2-3
CASSRNRGPPLTYTDTQYF
>TRBV6-4|TRBD1|TRBJ2-3
CASSVQGAPSTDTQYF
>TRBV5-1|TRBD2|TRBJ2-5
CASSLGTSGEETQYF
>TRBV7-2|TRBD2|TRBJ2-7
CASSKPGLATAYEQYF
>TRBV7-9|NA|TRBJ1-5
CASSLGQPNQPQHF
>TRBV28|TRBD1|TRBJ2-2
CASSPPGQGNTGELFF
>TRBV7-2|NA|TRBJ2-7
CASSLGARGGYEQYF
>TRBV27|TRBD1|TRBJ2-4
CASSLSGQGLAKNIQYF